This T cell receptor beta chain was obtained from a study of shared clonotypes between healthy human individuals (dated by TCRdb to the early 2020s). Regarding the study in general: The cohort included three men and a couple of women between 18 and 49 years of age. For each donor, three plates each were used for CD4 naive and CD4 memory, two plates were used for CD8 naive, and one plate was used for CD8 memory. To estimate repertoire size and how much clonotypes are shared between individuals, the study performed deep sequencing of blood TCR repertoires from five healthy adults. Libraries were prepared and TCR repertoires were sequenced by different laboratories using diverse techniques, in order to increase sequencing depth and limit assay-specific biases. Each donor's leukapheresis produced roughly between about 0.9 and 9.5 billion PBMCs. Study-wide findings and limitations: Rarefaction of sorted-subset datasets indicated incomplete sequencing despite the large sequencing depth. Sampling was restricted to blood, and TCR repertoires in tissue are likely to differ from TCR repertoires in blood. Across four donors, approximately 5% of naive CD4, 3% to 3.5% of naive CD8, about 2% of memory CD4, and roughly 0.4% of memory CD8 clonotypes were shared. Larger estimated clonotype richness was generally found for naive subsets than for memory subsets. Because the study included only a small number of donors, the genetic and exposure-history diversity represented was limited. Based on pairwise subsampling, the degree of clonotype sharing among donors was expected to be affected by sequencing depth. Clonotypes shared by all four sorted-subset donors showed higher generation probabilities than non-shared clonotypes.

This clone was counted a single time. Its antigen is unknown. Nothing much larger sits one base from this clone, and base qualities are not available. TCR CDR3 regions were amplified from genomic DNA by multiplex PCR using the deep immunoSEQ assay. Genomic DNA extracted from each cell subset was distributed evenly over all wells of several immunoSEQ 96-well plates, and each plate served as one replicate. Each replicate PCR for sorted subsets received about 0.2 ug genomic DNA, equal to about 30,000 T cell genomes. The purified libraries were quantified using a Qubit 3.0 fluorometer, sized with a Bioanalyzer 2100, and then quantified again using the KAPA Library Quantification kit. A separate single-read 150-cycle Illumina NextSeq 550 flow cell was used to sequence each immunoSEQ 96-well plate. The paper's data handling went like this. Because the immunoSEQ output held only junctional sequences and lacked quality scores, the filtering could not match the filtering applied to full-length reads. Sequences were annotated with PyIR, a Python wrapper for IgBLAST v1.9, and V/J genes and CDR3 were assigned using IMGT germline references. Reads were removed for weak V/J assignments (E-value above 1e-6), missing CDR3, stop codons, out-of-frame junctions, or ambiguous translated residues. V3J clonotypes were defined as sequences sharing the same inferred V gene, J gene, and CDR3 amino acid sequence. Percentage overlap between repertoires was computed as shared unique clonotypes divided by the size of the smaller repertoire. Richness of each repertoire was evaluated using RTK rarefaction, the Chao1 estimator, and Recon v2.1 estimates of unobserved clonotypes. Generation probabilities were computed with OLGA for all TCRbeta clonotypes obtained by the gDNA method from a few donors. The clones in this table, taken by TCRdb from immuneACCESS, are in-frame only. Not every clone is retained; where verified, under half of the shortfall comes from an unresolved V gene, and the cause of the rest is unknown. From that table come the V and J calls and clone size; the DNA was used to work out D and trimming. The sample table shows 2 million to 2.5 million clones, and 93% are seen once. 0.35% to 0.5% of the sample belongs to the ten largest clones.

From the cysteine through the phenylalanine, the CDR3 covers 16 amino acids. Solely the CDR3 DNA is kept, with 48 bases framed from the first base. For CDR1 and CDR2, the germline V gene (reference sequence) lists SEHNR and FQNEAQ. V is trimmed back by 3 bases and J by 5 bases, and the junction contains 10 bases that no gene match accounts for. Donors were healthy HIV-negative adults with no recently reported acute infections or vaccinations. Only Caucasian adults living in Nashville, Tennessee, USA were represented among the donors. Magnetic negative selection was used to enrich CD4+ T cells, after which naive cells were positively selected on CD45RA and the negative fraction became the memory subset. After blood collection by leukapheresis, PBMCs were isolated using Ficoll-Histopaque density gradient centrifugation and then cryopreserved in the vapor phase of liquid nitrogen. Analytical flow cytometry was used to check the purity and quantity of every magnetically sorted T cell population. From each sorted fraction, genomic DNA was isolated and quantified by UV absorbance on a Nanodrop 2000c.

Sample: naive CD4+ T cells from PBMCs. Read against the paper, the sample's cell subset or site label means: CD45RA+ positively selected. This clonotype was sampled from a man between 18 and 29 years old in good health. Some clones in this sample may be carry-over from other donors' samples. The chain was built from TRBV7-9 and TRBJ2-5; TRBD1 fits 9 bases in the junction. The bases are TGTGCCAGCAGCTTTCTTGGACAGGGGTGGGGCGAGACCCAGTACTTC. Translated, it gives CASSFLGQGWGETQYF. Here the CDR3 is joined to the reference TRBV7-9 and TRBJ2-5 genes, and the full variable domain is: DTGVSQNPRHKITKRGQNVTFRCDPISEHNRLYWYRQTLGQGPEFLTYFQNEAQLEKSRLLSDRFSAERPKGSFSTLEIQRTEQGDSAMYLCASSFLGQGWGETQYFGPGTRLLVL.